This T cell receptor beta chain stems from a study of CD8+CD57+ T cells in acquired aplastic anemia. The CDR3 runs to 13 residues. Looked up from germline, CDR1 is SGHTA and CDR2 is FQGNSA. Trimming pared 5 bases from V and 7 bases from J, leaving 15 bases between. In regard to this clonotype: Its antigen remains unknown.

General study findings and limits: Controls and patients did not differ significantly in CD8+ Simpson's diversity. Shared by patients and controls, some 29 CD8+ CDR3s were abundant in patients.

For CDR3 and TCR beta VDJ profiling, genomic DNA was the template used. MiXCR was run by TCRdb on the reads, yielding one entry per CDR3 protein. The sample yields fewer than 200,000 distinct CDR3 sequences, roughly 50% seen once. The authors sequenced patients whose flow cytometry had shown CD8+CD57+ cell expansion. The chain employs TRBV7-2 and TRBJ2-7; D is uncertain. The sequencing input was sorted CD4+, CD8+, or CD8+CD57+ T cells (not recorded which) from PBMCs. This TCR came from a human donor with aplastic anemia. The chain's CDR3 is CASSPLGSREQYF. The CDR3 DNA is TGTGCCAGCAGCCCTCTGGGGTCTCGGGAGCAGTACTTC.